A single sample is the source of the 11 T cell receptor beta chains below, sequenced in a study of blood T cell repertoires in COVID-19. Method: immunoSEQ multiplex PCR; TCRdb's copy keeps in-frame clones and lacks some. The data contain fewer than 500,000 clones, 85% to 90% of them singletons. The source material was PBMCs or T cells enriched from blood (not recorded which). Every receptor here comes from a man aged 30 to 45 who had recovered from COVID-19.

The CDR3 nucleotides read TGTGCCAGCAGAAGGGACAGTCTGCACTCTGGAAACACCATATATTTT. Encoded protein: CASRRDSLHSGNTIYF. The chain recombines TRBV7-9 with TRBJ1-3; 7 bases agree with TRBD1. The trim removed 6 bases at V and 0 bases at J, leaving 8 bases unmatched. CDR3 length equals 16 residues. Germline CDR1 and CDR2: SEHNR and FQNEAQ (reference sequence).

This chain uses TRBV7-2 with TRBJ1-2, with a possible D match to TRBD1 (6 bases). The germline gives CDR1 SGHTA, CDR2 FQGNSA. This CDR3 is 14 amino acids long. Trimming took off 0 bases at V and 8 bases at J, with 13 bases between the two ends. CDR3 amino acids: CASSLAGGAEGYTF. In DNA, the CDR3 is TGTGCCAGCAGCTTAGCAGGGGGAGCGGAAGGCTACACCTTC.

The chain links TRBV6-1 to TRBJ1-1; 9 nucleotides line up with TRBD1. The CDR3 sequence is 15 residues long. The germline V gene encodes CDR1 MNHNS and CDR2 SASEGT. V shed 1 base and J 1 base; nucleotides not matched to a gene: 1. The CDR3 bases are TGTGCCAGCAGTGAAGAGGACAGGGGGAACACTGAAGCTTTCTTT. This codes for CASSEEDRGNTEAFF.

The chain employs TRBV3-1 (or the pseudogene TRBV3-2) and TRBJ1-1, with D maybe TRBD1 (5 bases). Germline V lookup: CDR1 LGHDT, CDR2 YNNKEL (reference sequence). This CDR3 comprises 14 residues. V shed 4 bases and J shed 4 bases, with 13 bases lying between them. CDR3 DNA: TGTGCCAGCAGCCCAGGGTGGGTTGGCACTGAAGCTTTCTTT. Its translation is CASSPGWVGTEAFF.

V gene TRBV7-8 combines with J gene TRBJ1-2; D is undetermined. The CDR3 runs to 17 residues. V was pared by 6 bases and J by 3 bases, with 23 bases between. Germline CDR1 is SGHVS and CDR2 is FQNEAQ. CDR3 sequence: CASSINRHPAVDYGYTF. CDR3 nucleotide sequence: TGTGCCAGCAGTATAAACCGACACCCGGCCGTCGACTATGGCTACACCTTC.

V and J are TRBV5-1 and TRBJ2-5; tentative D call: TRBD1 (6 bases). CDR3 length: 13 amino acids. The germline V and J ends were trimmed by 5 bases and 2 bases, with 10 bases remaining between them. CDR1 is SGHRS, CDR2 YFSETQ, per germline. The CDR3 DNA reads TGCGCCAGCAGTGCTACAGGGCAAGAGACCCAGTACTTC. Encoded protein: CASSATGQETQYF.

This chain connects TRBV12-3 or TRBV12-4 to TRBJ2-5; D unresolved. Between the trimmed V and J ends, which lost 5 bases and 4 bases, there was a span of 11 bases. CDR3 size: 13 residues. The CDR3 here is CASSHVNGETQYF. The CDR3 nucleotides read TGTGCCAGCAGTCATGTAAACGGAGAGACCCAGTACTTC.

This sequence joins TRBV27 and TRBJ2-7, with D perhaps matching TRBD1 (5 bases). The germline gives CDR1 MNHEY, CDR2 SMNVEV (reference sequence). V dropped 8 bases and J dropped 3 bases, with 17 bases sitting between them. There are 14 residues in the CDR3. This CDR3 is CASPDSSLFYEQYF. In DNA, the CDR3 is TGTGCCAGCCCCGACAGCTCCCTCTTCTACGAGCAGTACTTC.

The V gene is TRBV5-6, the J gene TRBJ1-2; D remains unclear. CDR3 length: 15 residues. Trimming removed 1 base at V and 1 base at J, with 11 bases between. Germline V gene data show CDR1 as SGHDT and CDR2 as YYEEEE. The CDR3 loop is CASSLSTLLNYGYTF. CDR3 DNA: TGTGCCAGCAGCTTGTCGACACTCCTTAACTATGGCTACACCTTC.

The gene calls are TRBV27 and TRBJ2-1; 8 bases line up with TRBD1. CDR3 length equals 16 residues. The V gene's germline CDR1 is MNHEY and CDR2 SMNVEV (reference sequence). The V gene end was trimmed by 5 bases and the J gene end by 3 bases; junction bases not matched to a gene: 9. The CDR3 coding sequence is TGTGCCAGCAGTAATGGTCAGGGGGCCAGCTACAATGAGCAGTTCTTC. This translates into CASSNGQGASYNEQFF.

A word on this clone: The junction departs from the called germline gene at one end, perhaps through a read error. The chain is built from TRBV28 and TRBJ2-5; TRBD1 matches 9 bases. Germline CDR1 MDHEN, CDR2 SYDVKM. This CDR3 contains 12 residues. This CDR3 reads CASSLGTGIWDF. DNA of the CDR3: TGTGCCAGCAGTTTAGGGACAGGGATTTGGGACTTC.